The clone carrying this TCR beta chain was detected a few times. Its target is not known. Produced via immunoSEQ multiplex PCR; TCRdb's table is partial and in-frame only. The sample carries about 130,000 clones, approximately 91% recorded once. The sample belongs to a study of T cell responses to AZD1222 COVID-19 vaccine. Broader study findings: Spike was spanned by vaccine-associated CD4 TCRs, which were dominant at 160-218 and 743-854. The sample set comprised mostly white British donors with more females, and clonal diversity was possibly underestimated.

This CDR3 contains 15 residues. Germline lookup yields CDR1 MNHNS and CDR2 SASEGT. V dropped 0 bases and J dropped 4; count of bases not matched to a gene: 0. The chain couples TRBV6-1 to TRBJ2-2, with TRBD2 matching over 9 bases. This TCR was sampled from an adult who received the AZD1222 COVID-19 vaccine. The sample here was peripheral blood, taken 28 days after the second AZD1222 dose. CDR3 amino acids: CASSEASGSTGELFF. The CDR3 region has the DNA TGTGCCAGCAGTGAAGCTAGCGGGAGCACCGGGGAGCTGTTTTTT.